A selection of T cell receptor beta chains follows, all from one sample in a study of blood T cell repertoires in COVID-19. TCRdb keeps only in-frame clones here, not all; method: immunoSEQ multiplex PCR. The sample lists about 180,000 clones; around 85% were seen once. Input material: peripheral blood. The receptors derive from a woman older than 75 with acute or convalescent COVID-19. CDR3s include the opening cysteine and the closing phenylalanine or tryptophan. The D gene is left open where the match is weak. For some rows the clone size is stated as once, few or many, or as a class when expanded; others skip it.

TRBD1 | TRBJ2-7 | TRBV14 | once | TGTGCCAGCAGCCATACCGGGACAGGGGGTGTTGGCGAGCAGTACTTC | CASSHTGTGGVGEQYF
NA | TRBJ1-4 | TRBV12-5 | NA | TGTGCTAGTGGTTTGGGCGGGGGAGTGAATGAAAAACTGTTTTTT | CASGLGGGVNEKLFF
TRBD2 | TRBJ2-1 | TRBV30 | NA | TGTGCCTGGGGGGAGGGAGGGACTAGGCAGTTCTTC | CAWGEGGTRQFF
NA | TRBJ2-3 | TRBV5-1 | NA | TGCGCCAGCAGCCCCGGCGAGCGAGCTAGCACAGATACGCAGTATTTT | CASSPGERASTDTQYF
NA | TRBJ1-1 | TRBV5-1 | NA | TGCGCCAGCAGTTTTACAGGGTTCCGCACTGAAGCTTTCTTT | CASSFTGFRTEAFF
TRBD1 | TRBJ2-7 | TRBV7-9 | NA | TGTGCCAGCAGCTATGACAGGGGGCGCATGTACTTC | CASSYDRGRMYF
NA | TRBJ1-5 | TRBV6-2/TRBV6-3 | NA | TGTGCCAGCAGTCCCCCCCTAGGAGTTCCGAGCAATCAGCCCCAGCATTTT | CASSPPLGVPSNQPQHF
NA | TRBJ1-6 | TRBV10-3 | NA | TGTGCCATCAGTGATGTGACAACAAATTCACCCCTCCACTTT | CAISDVTTNSPLHF
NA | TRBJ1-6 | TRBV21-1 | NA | TGTGCCAGCAGCAAAGCCCGGGGAATGGTAAATTCACCCCTCCACTTT | CASSKARGMVNSPLHF
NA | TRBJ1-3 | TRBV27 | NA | TGTGCCAGCAGTTTACGTCCCTCTCAAGAGCACTCTGGAAACACCATATATTTT | CASSLRPSQEHSGNTIYF
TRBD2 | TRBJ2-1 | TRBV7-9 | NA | TGTGCCAGCAGCCTGACCGGGGGGGGCCCCCATGAGCAGTTCTTC | CASSLTGGGPHEQFF
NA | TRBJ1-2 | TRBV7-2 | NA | TGTGCCAGCAGCTTAGACGGTGCTGGCTACACCTTC | CASSLDGAGYTF
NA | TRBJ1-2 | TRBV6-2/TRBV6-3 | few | TGTGCCAGCAGTTACGCCCAGGCCTATGGCTACACCTTC | CASSYAQAYGYTF
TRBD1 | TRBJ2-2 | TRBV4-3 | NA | TGCGCCAGCCGTAACAGGGGTACCGGGGAGCTGTTTTTT | CASRNRGTGELFF
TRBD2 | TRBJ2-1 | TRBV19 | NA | TGTGCCTCAACTCCCTTGGCGGGGTCCCAGCGGGAGCGGGGTGAGCAGTTCTTC | CASTPLAGSQRERGEQFF
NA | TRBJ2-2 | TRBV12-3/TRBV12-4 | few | TGTGCCAGCAGTTCGGCCGGGGAGCTGTTTTTT | CASSSAGELFF
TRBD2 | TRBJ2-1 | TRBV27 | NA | TGTGCCAGCAGTCCTATCCCGGCTAGCGGGAGGGATGAGCAGTTCTTC | CASSPIPASGRDEQFF
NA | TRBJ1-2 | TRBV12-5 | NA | TGTGCTAGTGCCCGAGCTAACTATGGCTACACCTTC | CASARANYGYTF
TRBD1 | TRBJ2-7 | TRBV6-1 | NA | TGTGCCAGCAGTACGGTGACAGGGCGGGAGCAGTACTTC | CASSTVTGREQYF
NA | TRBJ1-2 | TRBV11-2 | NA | TGTGCCAGCAGCTCACTCACAGGGTCCAACTATGGCTACACCTTC | CASSSLTGSNYGYTF
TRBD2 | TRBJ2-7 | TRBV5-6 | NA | TGTGCCAGCAGCTTTGGACTAGACTACGAGCAGTACTTC | CASSFGLDYEQYF
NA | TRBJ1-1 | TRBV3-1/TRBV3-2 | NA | TGTGCCAGCAGCCAAGGAGGGAGGACTGAAGCTTTCTTT | CASSQGGRTEAFF
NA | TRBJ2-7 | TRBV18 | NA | TGTGCCAGCTCACCAAAGGGGCTTGGCGAGCAGTACTTC | CASSPKGLGEQYF
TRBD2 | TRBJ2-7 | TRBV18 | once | TGTGCCAGCTCACCAGGACTAGCGGGAGGCGGCCGTTCCTACGAGCAGTACTTC | CASSPGLAGGGRSYEQYF
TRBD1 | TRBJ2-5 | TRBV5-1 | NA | TGCGCCAGTGCTCGGGACAGCCTACAAGAGACCCAGTACTTC | CASARDSLQETQYF
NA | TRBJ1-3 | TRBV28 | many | TGTGCCAGCAGTCCGGTGGGAAACACCATATATTTT | CASSPVGNTIYF
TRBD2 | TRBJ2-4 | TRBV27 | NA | TGTGCCAGCAGTTTTAAAAGCGGGAGCGGTCTGGGAAACATTCAGTACTTC | CASSFKSGSGLGNIQYF
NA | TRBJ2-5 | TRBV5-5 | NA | TGTGCCAGCAGCTCATCACGGGAGACCCAGTACTTC | CASSSSRETQYF
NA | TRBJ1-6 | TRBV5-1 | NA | TGCGCCAGCAGCTTGGCGGCAGACATGGGTTCACCCCTCCACTTT | CASSLAADMGSPLHF
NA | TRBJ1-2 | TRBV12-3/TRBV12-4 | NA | TGTGCCAGCAGTTTCGTAGGAGTCTATGGCTACACCTTC | CASSFVGVYGYTF
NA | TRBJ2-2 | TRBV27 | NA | TGTGCCAGCAGCCCCCAGGGTTCTTACACCGGGGAGCTGTTTTTT | CASSPQGSYTGELFF
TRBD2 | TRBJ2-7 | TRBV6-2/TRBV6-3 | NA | TGTGCCAGCAGCTCCCGTCGGCTAGCGGGGACCTACGAGCAGTACTTC | CASSSRRLAGTYEQYF